What follows are 10 T cell receptor beta chains derived from one specimen sequenced in a study of early T cells in non-severe SARS-CoV-2 infection. Using its own MiXCR run on the 5' RACE reads, TCRdb lists one record per CDR3 protein. The data hold some 60,000 distinct CDR3 sequences, with roughly 12% observed a single time. The sample comprised whole blood. Receptors originate from an adult who was a healthcare worker with PCR-confirmed SARS-CoV-2 infection or an uninfected control (not recorded which).

This clonotype has just a few counts. The V and J genes are TRBV29-1 and TRBJ2-5; either TRBD1 or TRBD2 may supply D (5 bases each). Between the trimmed V and J ends, which lost 3 bases and 5 bases, there was a span of 10 bases. This CDR3 is built from 12 residues. The germline gives CDR1 SQVTM, CDR2 ANQGSEA. The CDR3 DNA sequence: TGCAGCGTTGACGGGGCCGGCGAGACCCAGTACTTC. It encodes CSVDGAGETQYF. The full variable domain, its missing parts supplied by reference TRBV29-1 and TRBJ2-5, is SAVISQKPSRDICQRGTSLTIQCQVDSQVTMMFWYRQQPGQSLTLIATANQGSEATYESGFVIDKFPISRPNLTFSTLTVSNMSPEDSSIYLCSVDGAGETQYFGPGTRLLVL.

This clonotype was counted many times. The chain links TRBV10-3 to TRBJ2-1, with D possibly being TRBD1 (5 bases). Per the germline V gene, CDR1 is ENHRY and CDR2 is SYGVKD. This CDR3 has 14 residues. The V end was cut by 6 bases, the J end by 8 bases, with 17 bases between. CDR3 nucleotides: TGTGCCATCAGAGATTCTCAGGGAATCGATGAGCAGTTCTTC. Its protein is CAIRDSQGIDEQFF.

The sample holds many counts of this clonotype. The chain combines TRBV7-9 with TRBJ1-2, with no clear D. Per the germline V gene, CDR1 is SEHNR and CDR2 is FQNEAQ (reference sequence). The CDR3 loop spans 13 amino acids. V was trimmed by 3 bases and J by 3 bases, leaving 8 bases between them. This chain's CDR3 is CASSFYEDYGYTF. In DNA form, the CDR3 reads TGTGCCAGCAGCTTCTATGAGGACTATGGCTACACCTTC.

This clonotype was seen at least ten times. V usage is TRBV10-3 and J usage is TRBJ2-7; the match to TRBD1 covers 9 bases. V shed 4 bases, J shed 3 bases, and the junction held 10 bases outside the gene matches. The CDR3 has 16 residues. The germline gives CDR1 ENHRY, CDR2 SYGVKD. The CDR3 reads CAISVTGGAGFYEQYF. CDR3 nucleotide sequence: TGTGCCATCAGTGTCACAGGGGGCGCGGGGTTCTACGAGCAGTACTTC.

Many counts were recorded for this clonotype. The CDR3, as DNA: TGCAGCGTTCCCTACAGGGGAATTGGCTACACCTTC. Protein sequence: CSVPYRGIGYTF. The chain combines TRBV29-1 with TRBJ1-2, with TRBD1 identical over 7 bases. Germline CDR1 reads SQVTM; CDR2 reads ANQGSEA. V lost 5 bases to trimming and J lost 7 bases; unmatched junction nucleotides: 7. The CDR3 consists of 12 residues.

A few counts support this clonotype. The rearrangement joins TRBV5-5 to TRBJ2-5; possibly TRBD2 for D (6 bases). CDR3 length equals 16 residues. V lost 3 bases to trimming and J lost 0 bases, with 15 bases between them. From germline, CDR1 is SGHKS and CDR2 YYEKEE (reference sequence). The chain's CDR3 is CASSSRGGGYQETQYF. The DNA of the CDR3 is TGTGCCAGCAGCTCGAGGGGAGGCGGGTACCAAGAGACCCAGTACTTC.

The chain joins TRBV5-1 to TRBJ1-1; D remains ambiguous. The V gene lost 0 bases and the J gene lost 1 base, with 10 bases spanning the gap. The CDR3 consists of 15 residues. CDR1 is SGHRS and CDR2 is YFSETQ in the germline V gene. DNA for the CDR3: TGCGCCAGCAGCTTGGGCAGGCTACGGAACACTGAAGCTTTCTTT. It encodes CASSLGRLRNTEAFF.

This clonotype was picked up many times. This sequence joins TRBV9 and TRBJ1-2; 8 positions agree with TRBD1. The CDR3 contains 17 residues. Germline CDR1 reads SGDLS; CDR2 reads YYNGEE. The ends lost 2 bases at V and 4 bases at J; junction bases unmatched: 13. CDR3 amino acids: CASSVGQGRSGAYGYTF. CDR3 in DNA: TGTGCCAGCAGCGTTGGACAGGGAAGGTCGGGGGCCTATGGCTACACCTTC. Full variable domain (remainder filled in from reference TRBV9 and TRBJ1-2): DSGVTQTPKHLITATGQRVTLRCSPRSGDLSVYWYQQSLDQGLQFLIQYYNGEERAKGNILERFSAQQFPDLHSELNLSSLELGDSALYFCASSVGQGRSGAYGYTFGSGTRLTVV.

This clonotype was picked up many times. This sequence joins TRBV12-5 and TRBJ2-7; 8 positions match TRBD2. V lost 2 bases and J lost 0; bases outside the gene matches: 6. The CDR3 consists of 16 residues. From germline, CDR1 is LGHNT and CDR2 FRNRAP. The CDR3 DNA reads TGTGCTAGTGGTTTGTCCCGGGAGGGCCCCTCCTACGAGCAGTACTTC. It translates to CASGLSREGPSYEQYF.

The chain carries TRBV4-1 and TRBJ2-5, with D uncertain. Looked up from germline, CDR1 is MGHRA and CDR2 is YSYEKL. This CDR3 spans 13 amino acids. The V end lost 1 base, the J end lost 2 bases, and 5 bases lay between the germline ends. CDR3 loop: CASSQVLQETQYF. The CDR3 nucleotides read TGCGCCAGCAGCCAAGTACTGCAAGAGACCCAGTACTTC.